The 9 T cell receptor beta chains below were found in one sample sequenced in a study of blood T cells in healthy people across ages. Next came a second PCR, run for about 7 to 12 cycles, which used a sample-barcoded 5' primer along with a J-beta primer mix. One entry per CDR3 protein results from TCRdb running MiXCR on the 5' RACE reads. The sample has nearly 800,000 distinct CDR3 sequences, approximately 53% seen once. The source material was blood. The source of these receptors is a man aged 40-49 years in good health.

This clonotype was detected a few times. CDR3 coding DNA: TGTGCCAGCAGTAATAGCGGGAGCACAGATACGCAGTATTTT. This codes for CASSNSGSTDTQYF. This chain uses TRBV28 with TRBJ2-3; 7 positions match TRBD2. The length of the CDR3 is 14 residues. Per the germline V gene, CDR1 is MDHEN and CDR2 is SYDVKM. The V segment lost 5 bases and the J segment 0 bases; nucleotides outside the gene matches: 2.

Comment on this clonotype: This may be a read error: a much more frequent sequence differs by one nucleotide. The chain combines TRBV21-1 with TRBJ2-5; no DNA check was done on the table's D call, TRBD1. TRBV21-1 constitutes a pseudogene. This CDR3 is 13 amino acids long. The CDR3: CVSSHRGQETQYF. In DNA form, the CDR3 reads TGTGTCAGCAGTCACAGGGGACAAGAGACCCAGTACTTC.

The chain recombines TRBV12-3 or TRBV12-4 with TRBJ2-4, with TRBD1 identical over 7 bases. J was trimmed by 1 base and V by 4 bases; bases with no gene match: 4. The CDR3 is made up of 15 amino acids. The CDR3 sequence is CASSSPGQAKNIQYF. The CDR3 coding sequence is TGTGCCAGCAGTTCCCCGGGACAGGCCAAAAACATTCAGTACTTC.

This clonotype was seen once. The rearrangement joins TRBV11-2 to TRBJ2-1; D is undetermined. V was shortened by 4 bases and J by 9 bases, with 10 bases between the two germline ends. CDR1 SGHAT and CDR2 FQNNGV come from the germline V gene. The CDR3 sequence is 12 residues long. Here the CDR3 reads CASSSYDSEQFF. The CDR3 coding sequence is TGTGCCAGCAGCTCCTACGATAGTGAGCAGTTCTTC.

This clonotype was recorded a few times. The V call is TRBV3-1, the J call TRBJ2-3; no reliable D call. The CDR3 totals 14 residues. CDR1 and CDR2 from the germline V gene are LGHDT and YNNKEL (reference sequence). Trimming removed 6 bases at V and 2 bases at J, with 12 bases between. The CDR3 sequence is CASSREVSTDTQYF. Here the CDR3 DNA reads TGTGCCAGCAGTCGAGAAGTTTCCACAGATACGCAGTATTTT.

In this sample, this clonotype turned up a few times. The chain uses TRBV3-1 and TRBJ2-1; D possibly uses TRBD1 or TRBD2 (5 bases each). Germline V CDR1 and CDR2: LGHDT, YNNKEL (reference sequence). Trimming stripped 4 bases from V and 14 bases from J, with 39 bases between. The CDR3 has 20 residues. Here the CDR3 DNA reads TGTGCCAGCAGCCCGAAAGGCAACGCTCGTAGCTCAGGGACCAGATCGTCGGAGTTCTTC. Residues: CASSPKGNARSSGTRSSEFF.

This clonotype was counted between two and nine times. This chain links TRBV9 with TRBJ1-2, with D possibly being TRBD1 (6 bases). This CDR3 is 15 amino acids long. Trimming took off 0 bases at V and 6 bases at J, with 15 bases between the two ends. Germline V gives CDR1 SGDLS, CDR2 YYNGEE. DNA of the CDR3: TGTGCCAGCAGCGTAGCCGGAAACAGGGCGGATGGCTACACCTTC. Its protein is CASSVAGNRADGYTF.

The V and J genes are TRBV3-1 and TRBJ2-7, with D possibly being TRBD1 (6 bases). With the DNA end fitting TRBJ2-5 better, the J assignment may be wrong. CDR1 is LGHDT and CDR2 is YNNKEL in the germline V gene (reference sequence). The CDR3 has 14 residues. The CDR3 loop reads CASSPWAGGETQYF. DNA for the CDR3: TGTGCCAGCAGCCCTTGGGCTGGGGGCGAGACCCAGTACTTC.

V usage is TRBV5-1 and J usage is TRBJ2-1; possible D gene TRBD1, 6 bases. The CDR3 covers 13 residues. With 4 bases removed from V and 8 bases from J, the gap between germline ends came to 13 bases. From germline, CDR1 is SGHRS and CDR2 YFSETQ. For the CDR3, the DNA is TGCGCCAGCAGCGGGGGCCCGGAGGATGAGCAGTTCTTC. It encodes CASSGGPEDEQFF.